Shown below are 24 T cell receptor beta chains from a single sample sequenced in a study of shared clonotypes between healthy human individuals. Clones were sequenced by immunoSEQ multiplex PCR, and TCRdb holds only the in-frame ones, with some missing. The sample contains around 1,100,000 clones, approximately 80% of which appear only once. Sequenced sample: memory CD4+ T cells from PBMCs. Subset indicated: CD45RA-negative fraction. The receptors were sampled from a man in his late teens or twenties in good health. Some clones in this sample may be carry-over from other donors' samples.

The chain is built from TRBV6-1 and TRBJ2-7, with D uncertain. This CDR3 has 12 residues. The V gene lost 2 bases and the J gene lost 3 bases, with 5 bases spanning the gap. Per germline, CDR1 MNHNS and CDR2 SASEGT. CDR3 residues: CASSERDYEQYF. The CDR3 DNA reads as TGTGCCAGCAGTGAAAGGGACTACGAGCAGTACTTC.

The chain links TRBV30 to TRBJ1-6; TRBD1 agrees at 7 bases. The junction had 6 bases not matched to a gene; V was cut back by 7 bases and J by 6 bases. The length of the CDR3 is 13 residues. CDR1 and CDR2 (germline): GTSNPN, SVGIG (reference sequence). The CDR3 here is CASRGQINSPLHF. The CDR3 coding sequence is TGTGCCTCCCGGGGACAGATTAATTCACCCCTCCACTTT.

This clone was picked up one time. V usage is TRBV4-1 and J usage is TRBJ2-1; D is possibly TRBD1 or TRBD2 (5 bases each). V lost 6 bases and J 9 bases, leaving 21 bases between the germline ends. This CDR3 has 15 residues. Germline CDR1 reads MGHRA; CDR2 reads YSYEKL. The CDR3 region has the DNA TGCGCCAGCAGAACCCGGGACCACCCAATGGGTGAGCAGTTCTTC. It is translated as CASRTRDHPMGEQFF.

The V call is TRBV28, the J call TRBJ1-2; D might be TRBD1 (6 bases). Trimming removed 7 bases from V and 10 bases from J, with 22 bases in between. Germline lookup yields CDR1 MDHEN and CDR2 SYDVKM. The CDR3 contains 14 residues. The CDR3 DNA is TGTGCCAGCACCCCAAGAGGGGGGATTCGGGACTACACCTTC. It specifies CASTPRGGIRDYTF.

This clone was observed once. The rearrangement joins TRBV7-3 to TRBJ2-7, with 7 bases matching TRBD1. Per germline, CDR1 SGHTA and CDR2 FQGTGA. The CDR3 loop spans 13 amino acids. J lost 10 bases, V lost 5 bases, and 11 bases had no gene match. This chain's CDR3 is CASSPGTAEVQYF. The CDR3 nucleotides are TGTGCCAGCAGCCCTGGGACAGCCGAGGTTCAGTACTTC. Full variable domain (missing parts from reference TRBV7-3 and TRBJ2-7): GAGVSQTPSNKVTEKGKYVELRCDPISGHTALYWYRQSLGQGPEFLIYFQGTGAADDSGLPNDRFFAVRPEGSVSTLKIQRTERGDSAVYLCASSPGTAEVQYFGPGTRLTVT.

This clone occurred a few times. V usage is TRBV19 and J usage is TRBJ2-6; D possibly corresponds to TRBD1 (7 bases). Germline lookup yields CDR1 LNHDA and CDR2 SQIVND (reference sequence). The CDR3 loop spans 18 amino acids. V was clipped by 2 bases and J by 0 bases, with 14 bases between them. CDR3 loop: CASSIRSGGPSGANVLTF. The DNA for the CDR3 is TGTGCCAGTAGTATAAGATCAGGGGGGCCCTCTGGGGCCAACGTCCTGACTTTC.

This clone was picked up many times. The chain has TRBV5-6 and TRBJ1-1, with D possibly matching TRBD1 (6 bases). CDR1 and CDR2 (germline): SGHDT, YYEEEE. The CDR3 covers 17 residues. V was trimmed by 0 bases and J by 3 bases, leaving 18 bases between them. DNA for the CDR3: TGTGCCAGCAGCTTGGAATTGGGGGCGCATTCCCACACTGAAGCTTTCTTT. The encoded protein is CASSLELGAHSHTEAFF.

This clone was detected only once. The chain uses TRBV5-1 and TRBJ2-7, with 9 bases lining up with TRBD2. CDR1 is SGHRS and CDR2 is YFSETQ in the germline V gene. This CDR3 contains 14 residues. V shed 4 bases and J 3 bases; nucleotides not matched to a gene: 5. In DNA form, the CDR3 reads TGCGCCAGCAGCGAGGGACTAGCAGGCTACGAGCAGTACTTC. Protein sequence: CASSEGLAGYEQYF.

This clone appeared a few times. The chain carries TRBV11-3 and TRBJ2-2, with TRBD1 as a possible D gene (6 bases). The germline V gene has CDR1 SGHNT and CDR2 YENEEA. The CDR3 runs to 14 residues. Deletions cut 3 bases from V and 2 bases from J, with 7 bases between. CDR3 amino acids: CASSFGGNTGELFF. The CDR3 nucleotides are TGTGCCAGCAGCTTTGGGGGCAACACCGGGGAGCTGTTTTTT.

The genes are TRBV5-6 and TRBJ2-7, with D perhaps matching TRBD2 (6 bases). Germline V gene data show CDR1 as SGHDT and CDR2 as YYEEEE. Trimming cost V 5 bases and J 10 bases, with 16 bases left between them. This CDR3 is built from 12 residues. CDR3: CASSRGFSVQYF. As DNA, the CDR3 is TGTGCCAGCAGTCGGGGGTTCTCCGTACAGTACTTC.

V and J are TRBV28 and TRBJ2-6; no clear D. This CDR3 has 17 residues. The V gene lost 5 bases and the J gene lost 0 bases, with 14 bases spanning the gap. Germline V gene lookup returns CDR1 MDHEN and CDR2 SYDVKM. The CDR3 DNA reads as TGTGCCAGCAGTCCCCTCGGCAGACGCTCTGGGGCCAACGTCCTGACTTTC. It translates to CASSPLGRRSGANVLTF.

As concerns this clone: Distinct nucleotide sequences in the sample also encode this CDR3. V gene TRBV18 combines with J gene TRBJ1-2, with 7 bases lining up with TRBD1. The trim removed 1 base at V and 0 bases at J, leaving 2 bases unmatched. Per the germline V gene, CDR1 is KGHSH and CDR2 is LQKENI. The CDR3 length is 15 residues. This CDR3 reads CASSPLQGTNYGYTF. The DNA for the CDR3 is TGTGCCAGCTCACCACTACAGGGGACTAACTATGGCTACACCTTC.

The chain recombines TRBV30 with TRBJ1-5; D possibly corresponds to TRBD1 (6 bases). The V gene lost 2 bases and the J gene lost 2 bases, with 16 bases spanning the gap. Germline CDR1 and CDR2: GTSNPN and SVGIG (reference sequence). The CDR3 totals 16 residues. The CDR3 sequence: CAWSPPGEGGNQPQHF. In DNA, the CDR3 is TGTGCCTGGAGTCCCCCAGGGGAGGGGGGCAATCAGCCCCAGCATTTT.

This chain uses TRBV27 with TRBJ2-5; D gene uncertain. The germline V gene has CDR1 MNHEY and CDR2 SMNVEV (reference sequence). V lost 5 bases and J 2 bases, leaving 9 bases between the germline ends. The length of the CDR3 is 13 residues. CDR3 sequence (DNA): TGTGCCAGCAGTCCGCGGTGGCAAGAGACCCAGTACTTC. It translates to CASSPRWQETQYF.

Ten or more counts support this clone. Other DNA sequences from this sample encode an identical CDR3 as well. This sequence joins TRBV7-8 and TRBJ1-5; D remains unclear. CDR3 length equals 13 residues. The germline gives CDR1 SGHVS, CDR2 FQNEAQ. V was cut by 1 base and J by 6 bases, with 7 bases left in between. CDR3 residues: CASSLERPQPQHF. The DNA of the CDR3 is TGTGCCAGCAGCTTAGAACGGCCTCAGCCCCAGCATTTT.

This chain connects TRBV14 to TRBJ2-1; D is unresolved. The V and J ends lost 6 bases and 4 bases respectively, with 4 bases between them. Germline V gives CDR1 SGHDN, CDR2 FVKESK. The CDR3 contains 11 residues. DNA for the CDR3: TGTGCCAGCAGGGGTTACAATGAGCAGTTCTTC. Protein: CASRGYNEQFF.

This chain joins TRBV27 and TRBJ1-5; 11 bases align to TRBD1. V gave up 6 bases and J gave up 6 bases; unmatched junction bases: 1. The germline CDR1 and CDR2 sequences are MNHEY and SMNVEV (reference sequence). The CDR3 is 13 amino acids. Written as DNA, the CDR3 is TGTGCCAGCAGGGGACAGGGGGGTCAGCCCCAGCATTTT. It yields the protein CASRGQGGQPQHF.

The chain has TRBV5-4 and TRBJ2-3, with a weak D call TRBD2 (6 bases). Germline loops: CDR1 SGHNT, CDR2 YYREEE (reference sequence). The CDR3 is 13 residues long. V was cut by 4 bases and J by 15 bases, with 21 bases left in between. For the CDR3, the DNA is TGTGCCAGCAGCCCAACCCCGGGACTTCCATCATATTTT. The encoded protein is CASSPTPGLPSYF.

The chain joins TRBV18 to TRBJ2-4; 7 nucleotides agree with TRBD2. With 3 bases clipped from V and 5 bases from J, the junction kept 7 bases outside the gene matches. The germline V gene has CDR1 KGHSH and CDR2 LQKENI. The CDR3 is 15 amino acids. The CDR3 nucleotides are TGTGCCAGCTCACCCGGGACGGGAGGTCAAAACATTCAGTACTTC. Translating gives CASSPGTGGQNIQYF.

V usage is TRBV28 and J usage is TRBJ2-1; D not certain. Per the germline V gene, CDR1 is MDHEN and CDR2 is SYDVKM. There are 13 residues in the CDR3. V lost 6 bases and J 6 bases, leaving 12 bases between the germline ends. The CDR3 region is CASSRRVFNEQFF. The CDR3 bases are TGTGCCAGCAGCCGAAGGGTCTTCAATGAGCAGTTCTTC.

V is TRBV28 and J is TRBJ1-5; the match to TRBD1 covers 10 bases. Trimming cost V 2 bases and J 5 bases; bases outside gene matches: 12. Germline CDR1 MDHEN, CDR2 SYDVKM. This CDR3 is built from 18 residues. CDR3 in amino acids: CASSLASSSGQGDQPQHF. CDR3 nucleotides: TGTGCCAGCAGTTTAGCCTCATCATCCGGACAGGGGGATCAGCCCCAGCATTTT.

This clone was observed a single time. This sequence joins TRBV28 and TRBJ1-1; D possibly corresponds to TRBD1 (5 bases). Germline V lookup: CDR1 MDHEN, CDR2 SYDVKM. The CDR3 loop spans 13 amino acids. The V gene lost 2 bases and the J gene lost 4 bases, with 8 bases spanning the gap. DNA for the CDR3: TGTGCCAGCAGTTTAGTAGGGGCCACTGAAGCTTTCTTT. It specifies CASSLVGATEAFF. Full variable domain (missing parts from reference TRBV28 and TRBJ1-1): DVKVTQSSRYLVKRTGEKVFLECVQDMDHENMFWYRQDPGLGLRLIYFSYDVKMKEKGDIPEGYSVSREKKERFSLILESASTNQTSMYLCASSLVGATEAFFGQGTRLTVV.

This rearrangement joins TRBV7-2 to TRBJ2-1, with D tentatively TRBD2 (6 bases). Trimming pared 5 bases from V and 7 bases from J, leaving 15 bases between. Germline values: CDR1 SGHTA, CDR2 FQGNSA. The CDR3 covers 14 residues. The CDR3 DNA follows: TGTGCCAGCAGCCGAGGGACTGCAAAAAATGAGCAGTTCTTC. Translated: CASSRGTAKNEQFF.

This chain uses TRBV7-2 with TRBJ1-2; unclear D gene. Germline assignment: CDR1 SGHTA and CDR2 FQGNSA. Trimming left V 1 base short and J 8 bases short, with 11 bases between. This CDR3 is 13 amino acids long. CDR3 amino acids: CASSLDPGRGYTF. The CDR3, as DNA: TGTGCCAGCAGCTTAGATCCGGGGAGAGGCTACACCTTC.